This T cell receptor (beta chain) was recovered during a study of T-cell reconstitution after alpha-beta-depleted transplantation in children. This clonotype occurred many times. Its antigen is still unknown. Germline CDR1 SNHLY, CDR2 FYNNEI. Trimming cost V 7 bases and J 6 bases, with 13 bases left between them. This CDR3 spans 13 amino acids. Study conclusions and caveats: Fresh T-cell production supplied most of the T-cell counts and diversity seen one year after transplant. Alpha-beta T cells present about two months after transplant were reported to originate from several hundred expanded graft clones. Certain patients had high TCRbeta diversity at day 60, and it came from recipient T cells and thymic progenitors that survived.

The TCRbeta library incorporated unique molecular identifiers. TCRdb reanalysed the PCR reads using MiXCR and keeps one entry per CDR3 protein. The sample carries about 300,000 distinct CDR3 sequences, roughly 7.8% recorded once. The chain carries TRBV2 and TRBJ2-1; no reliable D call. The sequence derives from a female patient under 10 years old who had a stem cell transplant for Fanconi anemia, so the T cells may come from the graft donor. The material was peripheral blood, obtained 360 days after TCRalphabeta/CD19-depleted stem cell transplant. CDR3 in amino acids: CASKASWGNEQFF. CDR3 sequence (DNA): TGTGCCAGCAAAGCATCGTGGGGCAATGAGCAGTTCTTC.